One sample yielded the 23 T cell receptor beta chains listed below, sequenced in a study of CD8+CD57+ T cells in acquired aplastic anemia (dated by TCRdb to the late 2010s). Sequencing took place on an Illumina HiSeq 2000. Profiling of TCR beta VDJ combinations and CDR3 sequences used genomic DNA as the template. TCRdb applied fastp at Q25 and MiXCR to the public reads, then kept only in-frame beta chains. Records with the same CDR3 protein are collapsed into one entry carrying the most frequent genes and DNA. The sample profile shows some 200,000 distinct CDR3 sequences; about half of them were found once. The ten largest clones represent 20% of the sample. Patients chosen for sequencing had shown expansion of CD8+CD57+ cells by flow cytometry. Sequenced: sorted CD4+, CD8+, or CD8+CD57+ T cells (not recorded which) from PBMCs. These receptors were collected from a human donor with aplastic anemia.

This clonotype showed up many times. The chain recombines TRBV5-1 with TRBJ1-1; 8 bases match TRBD1. The CDR3 has 15 residues. The V and J ends lost 4 bases and 4 bases, in that order; junction bases with no gene match: 9. Germline CDR1 SGHRS, CDR2 YFSETQ. The CDR3 loop is CASSDTGGTGTEAFF. Here the CDR3 DNA reads TGCGCCAGCAGCGACACAGGGGGGACGGGCACTGAAGCTTTCTTT.

The sample holds a few counts of this clonotype. The chain carries TRBV5-5 and TRBJ1-1, with TRBD1 matching 8 bases. Germline values: CDR1 SGHKS, CDR2 YYEKEE (reference sequence). With 2 bases clipped from V and 7 bases from J, the junction kept 1 base outside the gene matches. There are 12 residues in the CDR3. The CDR3 protein is CASSLDRGEAFF. For the CDR3, the DNA is TGTGCCAGCAGCTTAGACAGGGGTGAAGCTTTCTTT. Complete variable domain (other parts from reference TRBV5-5 and TRBJ1-1): DAGVTQSPTHLIKTRGQQVTLRCSPISGHKSVSWYQQVLGQGPQFIFQYYEKEERGRGNFPDRFSARQFPNYSSELNVNALLLGDSALYLCASSLDRGEAFFGQGTRLTVV.

This chain links TRBV25-1 with TRBJ1-2; D uncertain. This CDR3 region has 13 residues. Germline-derived CDR1 and CDR2 are MGHDK and SYGVNS. V dropped 1 base and J dropped 2 bases, with 5 bases sitting between them. DNA for the CDR3: TGTGCCAGCAGTGAATTTGACAACTATGGCTACACCTTC. Translation gives CASSEFDNYGYTF.

The chain recombines TRBV7-9 with TRBJ2-1; 12 nucleotides line up with TRBD2. This CDR3 has 17 amino acids. CDR1 is SEHNR, CDR2 FQNEAQ, per germline (reference sequence). V lost 4 bases and J lost 5; bases outside the gene matches: 9. The CDR3 DNA is TGTGCCAGCAGCTGGACTAGCGGGGTGGGGCGACACAATGAGCAGTTCTTC. Residues: CASSWTSGVGRHNEQFF.

This clonotype was seen repeatedly, ten times or more. The V gene is TRBV2, the J gene TRBJ1-5; D is unresolved. With 6 bases removed from V and 5 bases from J, the gap between germline ends came to 14 bases. CDR3 length: 14 residues. Germline CDR1 is SNHLY and CDR2 is FYNNEI. CDR3 nucleotide sequence: TGTGCCAGCAGCTCGTGGGGAAGGGATCAGCCCCAGCATTTT. Translated, it gives CASSSWGRDQPQHF.

The genes are TRBV15 and TRBJ1-1; 11 positions agree with TRBD1. The CDR3 covers 16 residues. Germline loops: CDR1 LNHNV, CDR2 YYDKDF (reference sequence). V was clipped by 3 bases and J by 5 bases; unmatched bases: 8. CDR3 sequence: CATSSWTGGWDTEAFF. As DNA, the CDR3 is TGTGCCACCAGCAGTTGGACAGGGGGCTGGGATACTGAAGCTTTCTTT.

Concerning this clonotype itself: This may stem from a read error, because a much larger clone lies one nucleotide away. CDR3 amino acids: CASSRGRSQPQHF. CDR3 coding DNA: TGTGCCAGCAGCCGAGGTCGAAGTCAGCCCCAGCATTTT. The chain recombines TRBV3-1 with TRBJ1-5; the D is unclear. Trimming removed 4 bases from V and 6 bases from J, with 10 bases in between. The CDR3 contains 13 residues. CDR1 is LGHDT and CDR2 is YNNKEL in the germline V gene (reference sequence).

This clonotype was seen repeatedly, ten times or more. The chain employs TRBV6-5 and TRBJ1-3; no clear D. This CDR3 has 13 amino acids. V lost 5 bases and J 4 bases, leaving 9 bases between the germline ends. Germline CDR1 is MNHEY and CDR2 is SVGAGI. CDR3 loop: CASSPAGGNTIYF. The DNA for the CDR3 is TGTGCCAGCAGTCCGGCCGGCGGAAACACCATATATTTT.

The chain links TRBV20-1 to TRBJ2-3, with a possible D match to TRBD2 (5 bases). Germline V gene sequence: CDR1 DFQATT, CDR2 SNEGSKA (reference sequence). This CDR3 comprises 13 residues. The CDR3 protein is CSLRAISTDTQYF. The CDR3 DNA reads TGCAGCTTGAGGGCCATTAGCACAGATACGCAGTATTTT.

This clonotype was picked up a small number of times. The rearrangement uses TRBV6-1 and TRBJ1-5; the D gene is possibly TRBD1 (6 bases). The CDR3 sequence is 16 residues long. V was trimmed by 5 bases and J by 3 bases, leaving 17 bases between them. CDR1 and CDR2 from the germline V gene are MNHNS and SASEGT. CDR3 in amino acids: CASSQGRVGYNQPQHF. DNA for the CDR3: TGTGCCAGCAGTCAGGGGCGGGTAGGATACAATCAGCCCCAGCATTTT.

CDR3 protein: CASSQETARDYGYTF. CDR3 in DNA: TGCGCCAGCAGCCAAGAAACAGCCAGAGACTATGGCTACACCTTC. The chain carries TRBV4-3 and TRBJ1-2; D not resolved. V lost 0 bases and J lost 3, with 11 bases in between. CDR1 and CDR2 (germline): LGHNA, YSLEER. The CDR3 spans 15 residues.

In this sample, this clonotype turned up a few times. CDR3 bases: TGTGCCAGCAATAACCCCCCCCCCTACAACAATGAGCAGTTCTTC. This gives the protein CASNNPPPYNNEQFF. The chain carries TRBV6-1 and TRBJ2-1, with no clear D. Germline CDR1 reads MNHNS; CDR2 reads SASEGT. V was shortened by 7 bases and J by 5 bases, with 18 bases between the two germline ends. The CDR3 contains 15 residues.

The chain carries TRBV7-9 and TRBJ2-7; no clear D. This CDR3 contains 14 residues. V gave up 4 bases and J gave up 1 base, with 11 bases separating them. In germline, CDR1 is SEHNR, CDR2 FQNEAQ (reference sequence). The CDR3 bases are TGTGCCAGCAGCTCCACTCCAACATCCTACGAGCAGTACTTC. It translates to CASSSTPTSYEQYF.

This rearrangement joins TRBV9 to TRBJ1-6; no reliable D call. V lost 4 bases and J lost 8, with 16 bases in between. The CDR3 contains 15 residues. Germline CDR1 reads SGDLS; CDR2 reads YYNGEE. The CDR3 here is CASSFAGFRDSPLHF. In DNA form, the CDR3 reads TGTGCCAGCAGCTTTGCGGGGTTCCGGGATTCACCCCTCCACTTT.

The chain has TRBV2 and TRBJ2-5, with TRBD1 identical over 7 bases. The junction had 7 bases not matched to a gene; V was cut back by 4 bases and J by 2 bases. CDR1 and CDR2 from the germline V gene are SNHLY and FYNNEI. The CDR3 totals 15 residues. The CDR3 here is CASSGGSGQQETQYF. DNA for the CDR3: TGTGCCAGCAGTGGGGGGTCGGGACAGCAAGAGACCCAGTACTTC.

To note about this clonotype: An end of the junction does not agree with germline; a read error may underlie this. The V and J genes are TRBV12-3 or TRBV12-4 and TRBJ1-2; D is perhaps TRBD1 (6 bases). This CDR3 has 12 amino acids. The CDR3 sequence: CASSPRGDGYPF. The CDR3, as DNA: TGTGCCAGCAGTCCTAGGGGGGATGGCTACCCCTTC.

The CDR3 loop is CASRPDRDTEAFF. The CDR3 DNA reads as TGTGCCAGCAGACCAGACAGGGACACTGAAGCTTTCTTT. V gene TRBV12-3 or TRBV12-4 combines with J gene TRBJ1-1; 7 bases align to TRBD1. The trim removed 6 bases at V and 3 bases at J, leaving 4 bases unmatched. The CDR3 sequence is 13 residues long.

This clonotype was seen ten or more times. V and J are TRBV24-1 and TRBJ2-2, with TRBD1 matching 9 bases. The V gene's germline CDR1 is KGHDR and CDR2 SFDVKD. CDR3 size: 17 residues. After removal of 4 bases from V and 4 bases from J, the junction contained 9 bases not matched to a gene. CDR3 DNA: TGTGCCACCAGTGACCAAACCCCGGGACAGGGCACCGGGGAGCTGTTTTTT. It yields the protein CATSDQTPGQGTGELFF.

The rearrangement links TRBV7-9 to TRBJ1-6; no reliable D call. Germline CDR1 SEHNR, CDR2 FQNEAQ (reference sequence). The CDR3 consists of 16 residues. Trimming stripped 2 bases from V and 7 bases from J, with 15 bases between. The CDR3 DNA sequence: TGTGCCAGCAGCTTACCCGGGCCTATGGACAATTCACCCCTCCACTTT. Protein product: CASSLPGPMDNSPLHF.

This clonotype was seen at least ten times. CDR3 nucleotides: TGTGCCAGCAGCCGAAACGGTCAAGAGACCCAGTACTTC. Its translation: CASSRNGQETQYF. The chain has TRBV3-1 and TRBJ2-5; D call uncertain. The ends were cut back, 4 bases at V and 2 bases at J, with 8 bases in the middle. CDR3 length equals 13 residues. Germline CDR1 reads LGHDT; CDR2 reads YNNKEL (reference sequence).

This clonotype turned up a few times. Given a much more abundant clone one base away, this may be a read error. The chain links TRBV11-2 to TRBJ2-7; D gene uncertain. In germline, CDR1 is SGHAT, CDR2 FQNNGV. The CDR3 extends over 12 amino acids. The CDR3 loop reads CASSPNPYGQYF. The DNA for the CDR3 is TGTGCCAGCAGTCCTAACCCCTACGGGCAGTACTTC. Drawing the rest from reference TRBV11-2 and TRBJ2-7, the complete variable domain is EAGVAQSPRYKIIEKRQSVAFWCNPISGHATLYWYQQILGQGPKLLIQFQNNGVVDDSQLPKDRFSAERLKGVDSTLKIQPAKLEDSAVYLCASSPNPYGQYFGPGTRLTVT.

This clonotype was counted once. The chain couples TRBV18 to TRBJ1-3; no definite D call. This CDR3 is built from 15 residues. The ends were cut back, 2 bases at V and 2 bases at J, with 10 bases in the middle. Germline V gene data show CDR1 as KGHSH and CDR2 as LQKENI. CDR3 sequence (DNA): TGTGCCAGCTCACCATTTATGGAGCCTGGAAACACCATATATTTT. Its protein product is CASSPFMEPGNTIYF. Variable domain in full (rest from reference TRBV18 and TRBJ1-3): NAGVMQNPRHLVRRRGQEARLRCSPMKGHSHVYWYRQLPEEGLKFMVYLQKENIIDESGMPKERFSAEFPKEGPSILRIQQVVRGDSAAYFCASSPFMEPGNTIYFGEGSWLTVV.

This clonotype was observed a single time. CDR3 region: CASSGTSGRANEQFF. DNA for the CDR3: TGTGCCAGCAGTGGTACTAGCGGGAGAGCCAATGAGCAGTTCTTC. This sequence joins TRBV2 and TRBJ2-1; 11 nucleotides line up with TRBD2. Trimming took 4 bases from V and 6 from J; bases not matched to a gene: 5. The germline gives CDR1 SNHLY, CDR2 FYNNEI. The CDR3 totals 15 residues.